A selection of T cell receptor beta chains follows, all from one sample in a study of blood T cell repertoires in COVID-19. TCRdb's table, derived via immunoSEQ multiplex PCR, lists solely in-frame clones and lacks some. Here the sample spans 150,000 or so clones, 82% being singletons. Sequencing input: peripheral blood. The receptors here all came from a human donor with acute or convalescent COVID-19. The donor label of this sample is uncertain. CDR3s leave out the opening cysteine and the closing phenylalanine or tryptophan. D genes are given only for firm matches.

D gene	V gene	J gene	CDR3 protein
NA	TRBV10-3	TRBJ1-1	AINAVVGGTEAF
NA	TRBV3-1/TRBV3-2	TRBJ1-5	ASSQGPRAGQH
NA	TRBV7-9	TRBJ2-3	ASSLHGGQRDTQY
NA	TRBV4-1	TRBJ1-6	ASSQEEGGSSYNSPLH
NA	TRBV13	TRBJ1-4	ASRPPGSYTNEKLF
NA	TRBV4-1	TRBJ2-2	ASSQQGQNTGELF
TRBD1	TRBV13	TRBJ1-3	ASSHTWGTGAKTGNTIY
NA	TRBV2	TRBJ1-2	ASSGRQAHGYT
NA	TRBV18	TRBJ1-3	ASSRAGIKQGNTIY
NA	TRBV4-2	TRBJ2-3	ASSQVGGSTDTQY
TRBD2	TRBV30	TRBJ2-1	AWRTSGGNEQF
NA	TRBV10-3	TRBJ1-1	AIRDRSEAF
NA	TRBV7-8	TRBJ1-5	ASSLDPRGQPQH
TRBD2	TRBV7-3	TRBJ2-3	ASSSGAGGSTDTQY
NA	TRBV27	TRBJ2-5	ASSPAEAVETQY
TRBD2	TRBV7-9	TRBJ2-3	ASSSRLAGRDTQY
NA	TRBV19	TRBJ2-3	ASSIGLEGRLYTDTQY
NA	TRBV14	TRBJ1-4	ASSYGGSSRELF
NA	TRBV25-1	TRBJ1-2	ASSEWEGIAYGYT
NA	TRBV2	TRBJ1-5	ASRDGQTQPQH
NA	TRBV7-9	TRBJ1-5	ASSSTGYNQPQH
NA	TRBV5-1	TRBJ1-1	ASSRQDSNTEAF
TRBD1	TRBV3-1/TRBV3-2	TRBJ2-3	ASSPRQGADTQY
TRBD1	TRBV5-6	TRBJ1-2	ASSGTGGSYGYT
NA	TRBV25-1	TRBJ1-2	ASSPTRGGSGYT
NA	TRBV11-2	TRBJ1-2	ASSSNRGSNYGYT
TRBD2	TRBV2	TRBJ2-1	ASSLTSGGAVNEQF
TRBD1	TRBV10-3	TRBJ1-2	AISEGTGVNYGYT
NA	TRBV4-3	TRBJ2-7	ASSQDLAQGDEQY
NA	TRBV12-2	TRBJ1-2	ASRPRGGGYYGYT
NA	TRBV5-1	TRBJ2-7	ASSSRVSYEQY
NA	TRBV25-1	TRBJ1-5	ASSDDRYSNQPQH
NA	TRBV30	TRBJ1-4	AWSAGQGRKQKLF
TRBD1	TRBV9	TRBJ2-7	ASSWTGSDEQY
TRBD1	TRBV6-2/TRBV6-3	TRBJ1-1	ASSKKTGGSRAF